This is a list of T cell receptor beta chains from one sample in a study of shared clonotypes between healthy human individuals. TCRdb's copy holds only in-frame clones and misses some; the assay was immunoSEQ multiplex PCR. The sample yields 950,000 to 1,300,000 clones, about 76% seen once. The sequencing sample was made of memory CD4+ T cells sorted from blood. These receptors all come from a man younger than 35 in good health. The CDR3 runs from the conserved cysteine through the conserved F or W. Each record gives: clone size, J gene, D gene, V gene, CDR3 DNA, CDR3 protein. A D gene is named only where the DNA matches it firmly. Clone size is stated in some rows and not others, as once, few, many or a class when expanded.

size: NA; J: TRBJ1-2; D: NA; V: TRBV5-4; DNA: TGTGCCAGCAGCGCCGACAGGATATCTTATGGCTACACCTTC; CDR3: CASSADRISYGYTF
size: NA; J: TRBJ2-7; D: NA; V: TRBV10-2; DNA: TGCGCCAGCAGTGAGTCCGGTATGTCCTCCTACGAGCAGTACTTC; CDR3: CASSESGMSSYEQYF
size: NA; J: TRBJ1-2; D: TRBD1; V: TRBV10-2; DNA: TGCGCCAGCAGTGACATACAGACAGGGACCCGTGGCTACACCTTC; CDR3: CASSDIQTGTRGYTF
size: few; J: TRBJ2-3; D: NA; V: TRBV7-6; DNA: TGTGCCAGCAGCTTCCAGCGGGGCACAGATACGCAGTATTTT; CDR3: CASSFQRGTDTQYF
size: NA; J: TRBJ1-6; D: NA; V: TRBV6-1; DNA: TGTGCCAGCAGCCCTACCAATAATTCACCCCTCCACTTT; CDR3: CASSPTNNSPLHF
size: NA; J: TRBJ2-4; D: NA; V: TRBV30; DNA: TGTGCCTGGAGCCCCGGAGCCAAAAACATTCAGTACTTC; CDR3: CAWSPGAKNIQYF
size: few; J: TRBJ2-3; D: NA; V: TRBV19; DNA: TGTGCCAGTACCCGGAGAATGGATACGCAGTATTTT; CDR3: CASTRRMDTQYF
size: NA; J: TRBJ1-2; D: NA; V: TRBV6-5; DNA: TGTGCCAGCACCCCCGGGGGAAACTATGGCTACACCTTC; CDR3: CASTPGGNYGYTF
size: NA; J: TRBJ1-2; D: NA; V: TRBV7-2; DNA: TGTGCCAGCAGCTTAATGTCGTACACCGAGGGCTATGGCTACACCTTC; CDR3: CASSLMSYTEGYGYTF
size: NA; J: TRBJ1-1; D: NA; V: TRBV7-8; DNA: TGTGCCAGCAGAAAAAGCGAAGGGGCTTTGAACACTGAAGCTTTCTTT; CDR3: CASRKSEGALNTEAFF
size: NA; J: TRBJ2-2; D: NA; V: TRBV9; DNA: TGTGCCAGCAGTCCCAACGGTGGAAGGAACACCGGGGAGCTGTTTTTT; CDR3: CASSPNGGRNTGELFF
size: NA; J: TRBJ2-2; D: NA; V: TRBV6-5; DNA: TGTGCCAGCACCAGGGGAAAGAACACCGGGGAGCTGTTTTTT; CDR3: CASTRGKNTGELFF
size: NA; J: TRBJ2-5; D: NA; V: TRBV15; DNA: TGTGCCACCAGCAGAGGGGATACAGGGAGTAGGGAGACCCAGTACTTC; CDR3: CATSRGDTGSRETQYF
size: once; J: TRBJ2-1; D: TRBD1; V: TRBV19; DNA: TGTGCCAGTAAGGCCGGACAGGGATCTGTTAGTGAGCAGTTCTTC; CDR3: CASKAGQGSVSEQFF
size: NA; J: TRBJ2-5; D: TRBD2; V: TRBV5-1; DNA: TGCGCCAGCAGCTTGGCCGGACTAGCGGGAGAGACCCAGTACTTC; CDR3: CASSLAGLAGETQYF
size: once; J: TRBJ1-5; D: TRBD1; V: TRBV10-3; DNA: TGTGCCACTCAGACAGGGTATAGCAATCAGCCCCAGCATTTT; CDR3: CATQTGYSNQPQHF
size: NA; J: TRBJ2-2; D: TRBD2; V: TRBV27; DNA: TGTGCCAGCAGTACTATAGCGGGAGAGGACACCGGGGAGCTGTTTTTT; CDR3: CASSTIAGEDTGELFF
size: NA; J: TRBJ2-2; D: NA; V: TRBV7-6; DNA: TGTGCCAGCAGCTTAGGACAGGCCTACACCGGGGAGCTGTTTTTT; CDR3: CASSLGQAYTGELFF
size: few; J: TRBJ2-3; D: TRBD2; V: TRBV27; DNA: TGTGCCAGCAGTCCCCCCGGGACTATCGTGGATACGCAGTATTTT; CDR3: CASSPPGTIVDTQYF
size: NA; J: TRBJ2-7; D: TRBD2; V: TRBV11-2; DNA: TGTGCCAGCAGCTTAGCACCCGCAGCGGGATCAAGCGAGCAGTACTTC; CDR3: CASSLAPAAGSSEQYF
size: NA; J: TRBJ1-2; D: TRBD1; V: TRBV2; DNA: TGTGCCAGCAGCTACGAGGACAGGGCGGTCGGTGGCTACACCTTC; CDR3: CASSYEDRAVGGYTF
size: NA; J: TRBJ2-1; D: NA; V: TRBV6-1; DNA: TGTGCCAGCAGTGAAGGGAGGGGCGGGTACAATGAGCAGTTCTTC; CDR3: CASSEGRGGYNEQFF
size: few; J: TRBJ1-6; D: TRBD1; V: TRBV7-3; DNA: TGTGCCAGCAGCTTAACGCCCCCGGACAGGGGATCACCCCTCCACTTT; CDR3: CASSLTPPDRGSPLHF
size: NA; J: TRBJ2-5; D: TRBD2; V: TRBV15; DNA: TGTGCCACCAGCCTGCCAAGGGGAGGGGAGACCCAGTACTTC; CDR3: CATSLPRGGETQYF
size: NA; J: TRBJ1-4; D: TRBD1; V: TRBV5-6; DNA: TGTGCCAGCAGCTTGCAGGACAGGCGACCTAATGAAAAACTGTTTTTT; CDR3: CASSLQDRRPNEKLFF
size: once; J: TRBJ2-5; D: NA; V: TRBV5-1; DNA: TGCGCCAGCAGCTTGGCTCCCGGGCCTCAAGAGACCCAGTACTTC; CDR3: CASSLAPGPQETQYF
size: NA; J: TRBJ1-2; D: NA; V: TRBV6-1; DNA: TGTGCCAGCAGTCTAGAGGGGTATGCGAACTATGGCTACACCTTC; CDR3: CASSLEGYANYGYTF
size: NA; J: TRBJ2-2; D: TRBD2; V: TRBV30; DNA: TGTGCGTGCTACATTGGCGGGAGGATGGCCGGGGAGCTGTTTTTT; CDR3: CACYIGGRMAGELFF
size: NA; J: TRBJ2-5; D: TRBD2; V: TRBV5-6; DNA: TGTGCCAGCACCTGGACTAGCGGACAAGAGACCCAGTACTTC; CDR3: CASTWTSGQETQYF
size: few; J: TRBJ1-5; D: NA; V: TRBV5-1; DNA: TGCGCCAGCAGCCCAGGGGGCAATCAGCCCCAGCATTTT; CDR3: CASSPGGNQPQHF
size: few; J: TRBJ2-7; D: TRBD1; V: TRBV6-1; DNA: TGTGCCAGCAGGATGGTCCCAGGGGGCACATACGAGCAGTACTTC; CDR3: CASRMVPGGTYEQYF
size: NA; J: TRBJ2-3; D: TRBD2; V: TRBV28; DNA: TGTGCCAGCAGTTTGGGGACTAGCGGACCAGATACGCAGTATTTT; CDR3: CASSLGTSGPDTQYF
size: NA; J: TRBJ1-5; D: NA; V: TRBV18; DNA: TGTGCCAGCTCACTTTCCGAGATAGGCAATCAGCCCCAGCATTTT; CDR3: CASSLSEIGNQPQHF
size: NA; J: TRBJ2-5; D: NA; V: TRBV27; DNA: TGTGCCAGCAGCCTTTATCTCGGTTCAGCCCTAACGGAGACCCAGTACTTC; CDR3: CASSLYLGSALTETQYF
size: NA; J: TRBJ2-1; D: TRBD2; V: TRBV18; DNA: TGTGCCAGCTCACCACCCGGGGGGGCGAGCTCCTACAATGAGCAGTTCTTC; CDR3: CASSPPGGASSYNEQFF
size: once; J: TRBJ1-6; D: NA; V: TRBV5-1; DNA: TGCGCCAGCAGCTTGGGACAGACTAATTCACCCCTCCACTTT; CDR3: CASSLGQTNSPLHF
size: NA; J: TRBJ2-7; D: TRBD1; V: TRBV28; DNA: TGTGCCAGCAGTTTACCCGGGACAGCCGAGCAGTACTTC; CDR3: CASSLPGTAEQYF
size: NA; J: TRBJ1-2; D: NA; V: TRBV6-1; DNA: TGTGCCAGCAGTGAGAGGAGCGCAGGCGCCTTC; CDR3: CASSERSAGAF
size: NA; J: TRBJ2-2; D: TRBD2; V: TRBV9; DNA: TGTGCCAGCAGCGCAGACCGGGGCGGGAGGGCCTCAACCGGGGAGCTGTTTTTT; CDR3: CASSADRGGRASTGELFF
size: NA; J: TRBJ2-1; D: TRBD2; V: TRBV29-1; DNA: TGCAGCGGACAGGGGTTTCTAGCGGGAGACGCTGAGCAGTTCTTC; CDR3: CSGQGFLAGDAEQFF
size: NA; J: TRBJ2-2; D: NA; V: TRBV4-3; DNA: TGCGCCAGCAGCCAAGATCGGGCGGCGAGAACCGGGGAGCTGTTTTTT; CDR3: CASSQDRAARTGELFF
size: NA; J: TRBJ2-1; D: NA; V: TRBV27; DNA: TGTGCCAGCAGCGGGACTCCCAACAATGAGCAGTTCTTC; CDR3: CASSGTPNNEQFF
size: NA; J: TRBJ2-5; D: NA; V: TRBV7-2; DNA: TGTGCCAGGACCGGAGGGGAGACCCAGTACTTC; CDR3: CARTGGETQYF
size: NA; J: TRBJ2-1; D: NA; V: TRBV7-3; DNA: TGTGCCAGCAGCTTAGGGGCAGGGGCTGGGAATGAGCAGTTCTTC; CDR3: CASSLGAGAGNEQFF
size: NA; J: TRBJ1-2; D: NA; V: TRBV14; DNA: TGTGCCAGCAGCTGGGGACCGACCGGAAGGGGTGGCTACACCTTC; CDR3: CASSWGPTGRGGYTF
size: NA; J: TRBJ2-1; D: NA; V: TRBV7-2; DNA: TGTGCCAGCAGCTCCCCTGTCTTAAATGAGCAGTTCTTC; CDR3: CASSSPVLNEQFF
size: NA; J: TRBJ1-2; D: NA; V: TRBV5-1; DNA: TGCGCCAGCAGAGAAGAGTTGGGGGAACCCTATGGCTACACCTTC; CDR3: CASREELGEPYGYTF
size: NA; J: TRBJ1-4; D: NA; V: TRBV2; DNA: TGTGCCAGCGAGGCGGGACCTCTTGAAAAACTGTTTTTT; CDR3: CASEAGPLEKLFF
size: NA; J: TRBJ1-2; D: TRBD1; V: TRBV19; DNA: TGTGCCAGTAGCGACTGGGACAGGGGCTACTATGGCTACACCTTC; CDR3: CASSDWDRGYYGYTF
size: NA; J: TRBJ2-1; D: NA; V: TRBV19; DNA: TGTGCCAGTAGTAGTGTAGGTTACGGGGCGTACAATGAGCAGTTCTTC; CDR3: CASSSVGYGAYNEQFF
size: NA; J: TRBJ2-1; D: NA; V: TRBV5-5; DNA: TGTGCCAGCAGCTCATTGGGGGTCAGCAATGAGCAGTTCTTC; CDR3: CASSSLGVSNEQFF
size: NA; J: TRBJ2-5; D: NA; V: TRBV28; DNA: TGTGCCAGCAGTTTAGGGGGCCAAGAGACCCAGTACTTC; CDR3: CASSLGGQETQYF
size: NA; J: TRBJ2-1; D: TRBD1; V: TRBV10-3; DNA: TGTGCCATCAGGGACAGGGCCAATGAGCAGTTCTTC; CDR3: CAIRDRANEQFF